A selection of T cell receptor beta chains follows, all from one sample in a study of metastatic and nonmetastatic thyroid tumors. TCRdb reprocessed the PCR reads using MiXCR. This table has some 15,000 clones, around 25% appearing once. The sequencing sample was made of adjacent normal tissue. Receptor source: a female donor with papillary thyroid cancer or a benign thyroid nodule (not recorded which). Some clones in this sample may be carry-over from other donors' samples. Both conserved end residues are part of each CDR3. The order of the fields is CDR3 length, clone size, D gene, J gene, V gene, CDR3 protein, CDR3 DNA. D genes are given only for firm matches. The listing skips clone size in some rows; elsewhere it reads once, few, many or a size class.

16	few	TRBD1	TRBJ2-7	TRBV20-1	CSASSQGQLNRNEQYF	TGCAGTGCTAGTTCCCAGGGACAGCTAAACCGAAACGAGCAGTACTTC
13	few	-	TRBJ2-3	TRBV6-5	CASSYDLTDTQYF	TGTGCCAGCAGTTACGACCTCACAGATACGCAGTATTTT
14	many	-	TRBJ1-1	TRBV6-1	CASRRLTSDTEAFF	TGTGCCAGCAGGAGACTTACGTCAGACACTGAAGCTTTCTTT
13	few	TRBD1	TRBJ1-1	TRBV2	CASFRTGNTEAFF	TGTGCCAGCTTTCGGACAGGGAACACTGAAGCTTTCTTT
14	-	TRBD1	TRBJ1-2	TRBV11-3	CASSHGQALYGYTF	TGTGCCAGCAGCCATGGACAGGCCCTATATGGCTACACCTTC
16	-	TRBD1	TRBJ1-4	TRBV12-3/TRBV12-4	CASRELGTAHNEKLFF	TGTGCCAGTAGGGAACTTGGGACAGCCCATAATGAAAAACTGTTTTTT
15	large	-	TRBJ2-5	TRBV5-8	CASSFLSAEQETQYF	TGTGCCAGCAGCTTTTTATCGGCAGAGCAAGAGACCCAGTACTTC
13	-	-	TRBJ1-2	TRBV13	CASSLSRVNGYTF	TGTGCCAGCAGCTTAAGCAGGGTCAATGGCTACACCTTC
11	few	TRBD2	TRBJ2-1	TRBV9	CASSGTSEQFF	TGTGCCAGCAGCGGGACTAGCGAGCAGTTCTTC
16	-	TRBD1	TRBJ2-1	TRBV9	CASSVVPGTGGSEQFF	TGTGCCAGCAGCGTAGTTCCCGGGACAGGGGGCAGTGAGCAGTTCTTC
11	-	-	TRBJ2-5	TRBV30	CAWSIGETQYF	TGTGCCTGGAGTATTGGGGAGACCCAGTACTTC
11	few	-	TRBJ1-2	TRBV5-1	CASSDLGGYTF	TGCGCCAGCAGCGACCTTGGCGGCTACACCTTC